This entry lists 20 T cell receptor beta chains sequenced from one sample in a study of cytomegalovirus exposure and HLA in healthy donors. Both 60 Vbeta primers and 13 Jbeta primers went into the PCR. Sequenced by immunoSEQ multiplex PCR; TCRdb stores in-frame clones only, minus some. The sample carries about 120,000 clones, 50% to 70% recorded once. Sample: PBMCs. The source is a woman between 40 and 55 years old in good health and CMV-seropositive.

This clone was counted only a few times. The genes are TRBV6-5 and TRBJ2-5; the D gene is possibly TRBD1 (6 bases). The J call could be wrong; TRBJ2-7 is a better fit for the DNA end. Germline V gene sequence: CDR1 MNHEY, CDR2 SVGAGI. This CDR3 spans 15 amino acids. The DNA for the CDR3 is TGTGCCAGCAGTTATCAGTCTAGGGGGTCCTACGAGCAGTACTTC. Its protein product is CASSYQSRGSYEQYF.

The chain combines TRBV2 with TRBJ2-1, with 12 positions matching TRBD2. There are 14 residues in the CDR3. V gave up 6 bases and J gave up 9 bases; unmatched junction bases: 6. CDR1 SNHLY and CDR2 FYNNEI come from the germline V gene. This CDR3 is CASRDRTSGTEQFF. As DNA, the CDR3 is TGTGCCAGCAGGGACCGGACTAGCGGGACTGAGCAGTTCTTC.

V and J are TRBV29-1 and TRBJ1-2; D remains ambiguous. The CDR3 loop spans 10 amino acids. Trimming removed 4 bases at V and 8 bases at J, with 8 bases between. Germline loops: CDR1 SQVTM, CDR2 ANQGSEA. The DNA of the CDR3 is TGCAGCGTTGGTTTATCCGGCTACACCTTC. Translation: CSVGLSGYTF.

This chain connects TRBV28 to TRBJ1-5; D is unclear. V was clipped by 3 bases and J by 8 bases, with 5 bases between them. This CDR3 has 11 residues. In germline, CDR1 is MDHEN, CDR2 SYDVKM. CDR3: CASSFQEPQHF. DNA for the CDR3: TGTGCCAGCAGTTTTCAGGAGCCCCAGCATTTT.

The V gene is TRBV11-2, the J gene TRBJ2-7; D is uncertain. Germline CDR1 and CDR2: SGHAT and FQNNGV. The CDR3 is 13 amino acids. Trimming shortened V by 2 bases and J by 3 bases, and 8 bases separated the two germline ends. CDR3 amino acids: CASSLLVGYEQYF. Written as DNA, the CDR3 is TGTGCCAGCAGCTTACTAGTAGGCTACGAGCAGTACTTC.

This chain uses TRBV9 with TRBJ2-1; 8 positions match TRBD2. The germline V gene encodes CDR1 SGDLS and CDR2 YYNGEE. This CDR3 is built from 11 residues. With 3 bases clipped from V and 16 bases from J, the junction kept 6 bases outside the gene matches. The CDR3 DNA is TGTGCCAGCAGCGCCGGGACTAGGCTCTTCTTC. This codes for CASSAGTRLFF.

The rearrangement joins TRBV6-1 to TRBJ1-5; possible D gene TRBD1, 6 bases. V dropped 8 bases and J dropped 3 bases, with 17 bases sitting between them. The germline V gene has CDR1 MNHNS and CDR2 SASEGT. The CDR3 spans 15 residues. CDR3 bases: TGTGCCAGCCGGGAAGACACAGGGTACAATCAGCCCCAGCATTTT. Its protein is CASREDTGYNQPQHF.

The rearrangement links TRBV18 to TRBJ2-4; TRBD2 agrees at 7 bases. The CDR3 runs to 17 residues. Germline V gene lookup returns CDR1 KGHSH and CDR2 LQKENI. V gave up 3 bases and J gave up 1 base; unmatched junction bases: 9. The CDR3 spells CASSPQFIGRAKNIQYF. CDR3 sequence (DNA): TGTGCCAGCTCACCTCAGTTCATCGGGAGGGCCAAAAACATTCAGTACTTC. The full variable domain, its missing parts supplied by reference TRBV18 and TRBJ2-4, is NAGVMQNPRHLVRRRGQEARLRCSPMKGHSHVYWYRQLPEEGLKFMVYLQKENIIDESGMPKERFSAEFPKEGPSILRIQQVVRGDSAAYFCASSPQFIGRAKNIQYFGAGTRLSVL.

This sequence joins TRBV27 and TRBJ2-1; TRBD1 matches at 7 bases. CDR3 length: 13 residues. The V gene end was trimmed by 4 bases and the J gene end by 9 bases; junction bases not matched to a gene: 6. Germline V CDR1 and CDR2: MNHEY, SMNVEV (reference sequence). CDR3 nucleotide sequence: TGTGCCAGCAGTTCCCGTGGACAGGCTGAGCAGTTCTTC. Its translation is CASSSRGQAEQFF.

In its sample, this clone was seen a few times. This chain joins TRBV11-3 and TRBJ2-2, with unresolved D. The ends were cut back, 1 base at V and 6 bases at J, with 12 bases in the middle. Per the germline V gene, CDR1 is SGHNT and CDR2 is YENEEA. CDR3 size: 15 residues. CDR3 residues: CASSLGQVGSGELFF. CDR3 DNA sequence: TGTGCCAGCAGCTTAGGGCAGGTTGGTTCCGGGGAGCTGTTTTTT. Variable domain in full (rest from reference TRBV11-3 and TRBJ2-2): EAGVVQSPRYKIIEKKQPVAFWCNPISGHNTLYWYLQNLGQGPELLIRYENEEAVDDSQLPKDRFSAERLKGVDSTLKIQPAELGDSAVYLCASSLGQVGSGELFFGEGSRLTVL.

V gene TRBV6-1 combines with J gene TRBJ1-1; 7 bases align to TRBD1. V lost 6 bases and J lost 1; bases outside the gene matches: 8. The CDR3 has 15 residues. CDR1 and CDR2 (germline): MNHNS, SASEGT. In DNA form, the CDR3 reads TGTGCCAGCAGCCAACCAGGACAGGCGAACACTGAAGCTTTCTTT. It encodes CASSQPGQANTEAFF.

Comment on this clone: Sequence at one end of the junction differs from germline and may be a read error. V and J are TRBV4-1 and TRBJ2-3; tentative D call: TRBD2 (7 bases). CDR3 length equals 16 residues. CDR1 and CDR2 (germline): MGHRA, YSYEKL. The CDR3 here is CASSQGGGPSRDTQYF. The CDR3 DNA sequence: TGCGCCAGCAGCCAAGGGGGGGGGCCCAGCAGAGATACGCAGTATTTT.

The chain joins TRBV5-1 to TRBJ1-5; 8 bases map to TRBD1. The ends lost 2 bases at V and 5 bases at J; junction bases unmatched: 6. Germline CDR1 reads SGHRS; CDR2 reads YFSETQ. The CDR3 totals 15 residues. The CDR3 region is CASSLTSGGYQPQHF. The DNA of the CDR3 is TGCGCCAGCAGCTTAACCTCAGGGGGCTATCAGCCCCAGCATTTT.

The genes are TRBV29-1 and TRBJ2-3; D possibly corresponds to TRBD2 (6 bases). Trimming took 6 bases from V and 0 from J, leaving 13 bases between them. The CDR3 loop spans 14 amino acids. CDR1 and CDR2 (germline): SQVTM, ANQGSEA. In DNA, the CDR3 is TGCAGCGTCCTCAGCGGGCCAAGCACAGATACGCAGTATTTT. Its protein product is CSVLSGPSTDTQYF.

The CDR3 reads CASSLGVRGVDTQYF. CDR3 in DNA: TGTGCCAGCAGCCTGGGAGTTCGAGGAGTAGATACGCAGTATTTT. The V gene is TRBV7-6, the J gene TRBJ2-3, with D maybe TRBD2 (5 bases). Trimming left V 5 bases short and J 5 bases short, with 17 bases between. This CDR3 is built from 15 residues. Germline CDR1 reads SGHVS; CDR2 reads FNYEAQ.

V is TRBV5-1 and J is TRBJ2-5, with a possible D match to TRBD2 (5 bases). V was shortened by 0 bases and J by 7 bases, with 19 bases between the two germline ends. CDR3 length: 16 residues. Germline CDR1 SGHRS, CDR2 YFSETQ. Written as DNA, the CDR3 is TGCGCCAGCAGCTTGGGACCGGGATATCTAGGAATGACCCAGTACTTC. Protein: CASSLGPGYLGMTQYF. Supplemented by reference TRBV5-1 and TRBJ2-5, the full variable domain reads KAGVTQTPRYLIKTRGQQVTLSCSPISGHRSVSWYQQTPGQGLQFLFEYFSETQRNKGNFPGRFSGRQFSNSRSEMNVSTLELGDSALYLCASSLGPGYLGMTQYFGPGTRLLVL.

V gene TRBV19 combines with J gene TRBJ1-4; unclear D gene. The CDR3 spans 11 residues. Per the germline V gene, CDR1 is LNHDA and CDR2 is SQIVND (reference sequence). The V and J ends lost 5 bases and 11 bases respectively, with 9 bases between them. The CDR3 DNA sequence: TGTGCCAGTAGTGAAATGGGCAAACTGTTTTTT. The encoded protein is CASSEMGKLFF.

The CDR3 loop is CASSQGLAGGNEQFF. CDR3 coding DNA: TGCGCCAGCAGCCAGGGACTAGCGGGAGGGAATGAGCAGTTCTTC. The chain recombines TRBV5-1 with TRBJ2-1, with 16 bases aligning to TRBD2. J lost 7 bases, V lost 4 bases, and 2 bases had no gene match. The length of the CDR3 is 15 residues. Germline lookup yields CDR1 SGHRS and CDR2 YFSETQ.

V usage is TRBV13 and J usage is TRBJ1-1, with a possible D match to TRBD1 (5 bases). Germline CDR1 is PRHDT and CDR2 is FYEKMQ (reference sequence). The CDR3 extends over 14 amino acids. V shed 5 bases and J shed 1 base, with 11 bases lying between them. The CDR3: CASSTRGQNTEAFF. CDR3 DNA: TGTGCCAGCAGCACCCGAGGACAGAACACTGAAGCTTTCTTT.

This clone was counted between two and nine times. The chain joins TRBV6-1 to TRBJ2-5, with D hard to call. In germline, CDR1 is MNHNS, CDR2 SASEGT. CDR3 size: 14 residues. Trimming removed 4 bases from V and 0 bases from J, with 9 bases in between. The CDR3 DNA follows: TGTGCCAGCAGTGCTTCCAACTACCAAGAGACCCAGTACTTC. Encoded protein: CASSASNYQETQYF.